Shown below are 3 T cell receptor beta chains from a single sample sequenced in a study of T-cell reconstitution after alpha-beta-depleted transplantation in children listed by TCRdb under 2016. The treatment or condition label, read with the paper, signifies: allogeneic hematopoietic cell transplantation with graft depleted of TCRalphabeta T cells and CD19 B cells. The library relied on PCR. These reads were obtained on an Illumina HiSeq 2500. Molecular barcoding was employed in the preparation of TCR libraries, with unique molecular identifiers being used to normalize TCRbeta repertoire quantification. The raw public reads went through TCRdb reprocessing: fastp at Q25, MiXCR clone calling, in-frame beta chains kept. Under each unique CDR3 protein, matching rows form one entry showing the most common genes and DNA. Present in this sample are a few hundred thousand distinct CDR3 sequences, over 9.5% of which were seen just once. The ten largest clones take up roughly 7.1% of the sample.

The material sequenced was PBMCs, taken before TCRalphabeta/CD19-depleted stem cell transplant. These receptors came from a boy under three years old with acute myeloid leukemia, due to receive a stem cell transplant.

The table lists this clonotype with many counts. This sequence joins TRBV28 and TRBJ1-5; D perhaps matches TRBD1 (6 bases). The CDR3 contains 14 residues. Deletions cut 7 bases from V and 3 bases from J, with 13 bases between. Germline CDR1 reads MDHEN; CDR2 reads SYDVKM. For the CDR3, the DNA is TGTGCCAGCACGGGCAGGGGATACAATCAGCCCCAGCATTTT. This sequence encodes CASTGRGYNQPQHF.

This clonotype appeared many times. The chain recombines TRBV7-9 with TRBJ2-5, with 7 bases lining up with TRBD2. The CDR3 is 14 amino acids. From germline, CDR1 is SEHNR and CDR2 FQNEAQ (reference sequence). With V trimmed by 1 base and J by 4 bases, 3 bases remained unmatched. The CDR3 DNA is TGTGCCAGCAGCTTAGTGGCTAGCGGAGAGACCCAGTACTTC. It codes for CASSLVASGETQYF. The full variable domain, with the rest looked up from reference TRBV7-9 and TRBJ2-5, is DTGVSQNPRHKITKRGQNVTFRCDPISEHNRLYWYRQTLGQGPEFLTYFQNEAQLEKSRLLSDRFSAERPKGSFSTLEIQRTEQGDSAMYLCASSLVASGETQYFGPGTRLLVL.

This clonotype was seen repeatedly, ten times or more. The chain couples TRBV12-3 or TRBV12-4 to TRBJ2-1; tentative D call: TRBD1 (5 bases). The V gene lost 6 bases and the J gene lost 1 base, with 10 bases spanning the gap. The CDR3 sequence is 14 residues long. The CDR3 DNA reads TGTGCCAGCAGCCCCCGACAGTCCTACAATGAGCAGTTCTTC. It encodes CASSPRQSYNEQFF.